A selection of T cell receptor beta chains follows, all from one sample in a study of T cells after yellow fever vaccination. TCRdb re-analysed the 5' RACE reads in MiXCR, keeping a single row per CDR3 protein. Of 280,000 or so distinct CDR3 sequences in the sample, roughly 8.7% were seen once. The sequenced sample was CD4+ T cells sorted from PBMCs, obtained 5 days after the yellow fever booster vaccination. Source of these receptors: a man aged 18 to 30 who received the YFV17D yellow fever vaccine. The CDR3 runs from the conserved cysteine through the conserved F or W. D genes are given only for firm matches. Size values are once, few and many counts, or a class for expanded clones, and some rows have none.

clone_size: many
j_call: TRBJ2-2
d_call: NA
v_call: TRBV4-3
cdr3_aa: CASSQDPATGTAGELFF
cdr3_nt: TGCGCCAGCAGCCAAGATCCCGCGACGGGGACGGCCGGGGAGCTGTTTTTT

clone_size: many
j_call: TRBJ2-4
d_call: TRBD2
v_call: TRBV29-1
cdr3_aa: CSARGTLNIQYF
cdr3_nt: TGCAGCGCGCGGGGGACCTTAAACATTCAGTACTTC

clone_size: NA
j_call: TRBJ2-3
d_call: TRBD2
v_call: TRBV7-9
cdr3_aa: CASGQGLGSSDTQYF
cdr3_nt: TGTGCCAGCGGTCAGGGACTAGGTTCATCAGATACGCAGTATTTT

clone_size: few
j_call: TRBJ1-1
d_call: NA
v_call: TRBV4-3
cdr3_aa: CASSLTRMNTEAFF
cdr3_nt: TGCGCCAGCAGCCTGACGCGAATGAACACTGAAGCTTTCTTT

clone_size: few
j_call: TRBJ1-5
d_call: NA
v_call: TRBV7-9
cdr3_aa: CASSLADQPQHF
cdr3_nt: TGTGCCAGCAGCTTAGCAGATCAGCCCCAGCATTTT

clone_size: NA
j_call: TRBJ2-4
d_call: NA
v_call: TRBV6-2/TRBV6-3
cdr3_aa: CASSGTGNIQYF
cdr3_nt: TGTGCCAGCAGTGGGACGGGGAACATTCAGTACTTC

clone_size: few
j_call: TRBJ2-5
d_call: NA
v_call: TRBV5-4
cdr3_aa: CASSSFGETQYF
cdr3_nt: TGTGCCAGCAGCTCCTTTGGGGAGACCCAGTACTTC

clone_size: few
j_call: TRBJ2-7
d_call: NA
v_call: TRBV11-2
cdr3_aa: CASSLEPYSSYEQYF
cdr3_nt: TGTGCCAGCAGCTTAGAGCCGTATAGCTCCTACGAGCAGTACTTC

clone_size: NA
j_call: TRBJ1-2
d_call: TRBD1
v_call: TRBV7-9
cdr3_aa: CASSLEGAHYGYTF
cdr3_nt: TGTGCCAGCAGCTTAGAGGGGGCCCACTATGGCTACACCTTC

clone_size: few
j_call: TRBJ1-2
d_call: TRBD1
v_call: TRBV7-3
cdr3_aa: CASDRTGGMAVPYGYTF
cdr3_nt: TGTGCCAGCGACCGGACAGGGGGAATGGCCGTCCCATATGGCTACACCTTC

clone_size: NA
j_call: TRBJ1-1
d_call: NA
v_call: TRBV6-5
cdr3_aa: CASSYSWGGGTEAFF
cdr3_nt: TGTGCCAGCAGTTACTCGTGGGGAGGAGGGACTGAAGCTTTCTTT

clone_size: many
j_call: TRBJ2-4
d_call: NA
v_call: TRBV5-5
cdr3_aa: CASSLDDNGRIQYF
cdr3_nt: TGTGCCAGCAGCTTGGATGACAATGGAAGGATTCAGTACTTC

clone_size: few
j_call: TRBJ2-1
d_call: NA
v_call: TRBV12-3/TRBV12-4
cdr3_aa: CASSMGGGLEQFF
cdr3_nt: TGTGCCAGCAGTATGGGTGGGGGGCTTGAGCAGTTCTTC

clone_size: NA
j_call: TRBJ2-2
d_call: NA
v_call: TRBV19
cdr3_aa: CASSIVNTGELFF
cdr3_nt: TGTGCCAGTAGTATAGTGAACACCGGGGAGCTGTTTTTT

clone_size: many
j_call: TRBJ1-2
d_call: TRBD1
v_call: TRBV6-6
cdr3_aa: CASSWGQGHYGYTF
cdr3_nt: TGTGCCAGCAGCTGGGGACAGGGCCACTATGGCTACACCTTC

clone_size: NA
j_call: TRBJ2-2
d_call: NA
v_call: TRBV14
cdr3_aa: CASSQDRGFTGELFF
cdr3_nt: TGTGCCAGCAGCCAAGACCGGGGATTCACCGGGGAGCTGTTTTTT

clone_size: NA
j_call: TRBJ2-1
d_call: TRBD2
v_call: TRBV6-5
cdr3_aa: CASSYSPVGGFQNEQFF
cdr3_nt: TGTGCCAGCAGTTACTCACCGGTCGGGGGGTTTCAAAATGAGCAGTTCTTC

clone_size: few
j_call: TRBJ2-3
d_call: NA
v_call: TRBV7-2
cdr3_aa: CASRQDPSTDTQYF
cdr3_nt: TGTGCCAGCAGACAGGACCCTAGCACAGATACGCAGTATTTT

clone_size: many
j_call: TRBJ2-2
d_call: NA
v_call: TRBV7-9
cdr3_aa: CASRGRRTKQSTGELFF
cdr3_nt: TGTGCCAGCAGGGGGCGGCGAACAAAGCAGAGCACCGGGGAGCTGTTTTTT

clone_size: NA
j_call: TRBJ1-1
d_call: NA
v_call: TRBV20-1
cdr3_aa: CSAPRGNTEAFF
cdr3_nt: TGCAGTGCTCCCCGGGGGAACACTGAAGCTTTCTTT

clone_size: few
j_call: TRBJ2-3
d_call: TRBD2
v_call: TRBV7-9
cdr3_aa: CASRETSGGNSLGSQYF
cdr3_nt: TGTGCCAGCAGGGAGACTAGCGGGGGGAATTCCCTGGGGTCGCAGTATTTT

clone_size: NA
j_call: TRBJ1-1
d_call: NA
v_call: TRBV6-5
cdr3_aa: CASSYRADTEAFF
cdr3_nt: TGTGCCAGCAGTTACAGGGCGGACACTGAAGCTTTCTTT